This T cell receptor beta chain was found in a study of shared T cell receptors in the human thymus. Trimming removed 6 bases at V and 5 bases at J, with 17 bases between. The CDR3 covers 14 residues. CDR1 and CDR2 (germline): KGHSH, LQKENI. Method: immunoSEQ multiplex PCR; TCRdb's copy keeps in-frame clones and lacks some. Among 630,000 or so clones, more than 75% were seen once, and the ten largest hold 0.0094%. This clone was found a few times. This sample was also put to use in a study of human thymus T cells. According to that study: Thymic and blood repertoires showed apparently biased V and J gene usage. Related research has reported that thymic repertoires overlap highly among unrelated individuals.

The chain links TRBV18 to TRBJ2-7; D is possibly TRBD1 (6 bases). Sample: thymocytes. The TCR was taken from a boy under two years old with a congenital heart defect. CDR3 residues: CASSTSGHSHEQYF. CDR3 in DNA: TGTGCCAGCTCGACCTCGGGACATAGTCACGAGCAGTACTTC.